This TCR beta chain derives from a study of cytomegalovirus exposure and HLA in healthy donors. PCR used 60 Vbeta primers and 13 Jbeta primers. Using immunoSEQ multiplex PCR, the repertoire was profiled, and TCRdb retains in-frame clones only, with some absent. This table holds over 100,000 clones, about three quarters found once. This clone was recorded once. Germline assignment: CDR1 SQVTM and CDR2 ANQGSEA. CDR3 length equals 14 residues. The V gene is TRBV29-1, the J gene TRBJ2-3, with TRBD2 as a possible D gene (5 bases). The sequence was collected from a woman in her twenties or thirties in good health and CMV-seropositive. Sequencing was carried out using PBMCs. The CDR3 DNA reads TGCACCGCTCGTATTGGACTGTCCGGAGGTACGCAGTATTTT. It codes for CTARIGLSGGTQYF.